This TCR beta chain is from a study of shared T cell receptors in the human thymus. Produced via immunoSEQ multiplex PCR; TCRdb's table is partial and in-frame only. The sample lists some 400,000 clones; approximately 95% were seen once. Sequencing input: thymocytes. This sequence originates from a human donor.

The DNA for the CDR3 is TGTGCCAGCAGCTTGCGGGGACACGAAAAACTGTTTTTT. Protein product: CASSLRGHEKLFF. The V gene is TRBV13, the J gene TRBJ1-4; maybe TRBD1 (6 bases). The CDR3 extends over 13 amino acids. V lost 3 bases to trimming and J lost 8 bases, with 10 bases between them. Germline-derived CDR1 and CDR2 are PRHDT and FYEKMQ (reference sequence).